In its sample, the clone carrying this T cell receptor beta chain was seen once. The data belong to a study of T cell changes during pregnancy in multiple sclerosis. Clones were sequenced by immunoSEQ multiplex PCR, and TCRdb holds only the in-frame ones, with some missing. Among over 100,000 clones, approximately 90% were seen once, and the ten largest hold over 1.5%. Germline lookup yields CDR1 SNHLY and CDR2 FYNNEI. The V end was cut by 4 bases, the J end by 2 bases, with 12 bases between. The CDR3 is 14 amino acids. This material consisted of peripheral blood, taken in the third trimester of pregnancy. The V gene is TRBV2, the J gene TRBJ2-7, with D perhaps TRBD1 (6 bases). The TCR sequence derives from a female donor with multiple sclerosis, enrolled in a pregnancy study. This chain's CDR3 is CASSAQGATYEQYF. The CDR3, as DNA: TGTGCCAGCAGTGCACAGGGCGCTACCTACGAGCAGTACTTC.